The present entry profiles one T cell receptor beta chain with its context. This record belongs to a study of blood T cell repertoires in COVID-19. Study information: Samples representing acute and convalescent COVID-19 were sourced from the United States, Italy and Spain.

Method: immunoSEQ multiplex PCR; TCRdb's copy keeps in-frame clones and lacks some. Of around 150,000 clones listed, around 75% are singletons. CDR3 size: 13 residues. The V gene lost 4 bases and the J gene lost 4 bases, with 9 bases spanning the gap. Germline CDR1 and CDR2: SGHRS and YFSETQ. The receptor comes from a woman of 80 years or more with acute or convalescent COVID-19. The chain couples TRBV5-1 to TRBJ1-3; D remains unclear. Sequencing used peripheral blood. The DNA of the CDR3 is TGCGCCAGCAGCCCGGGAGGGGGAAACACCATATATTTT. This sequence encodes CASSPGGGNTIYF.